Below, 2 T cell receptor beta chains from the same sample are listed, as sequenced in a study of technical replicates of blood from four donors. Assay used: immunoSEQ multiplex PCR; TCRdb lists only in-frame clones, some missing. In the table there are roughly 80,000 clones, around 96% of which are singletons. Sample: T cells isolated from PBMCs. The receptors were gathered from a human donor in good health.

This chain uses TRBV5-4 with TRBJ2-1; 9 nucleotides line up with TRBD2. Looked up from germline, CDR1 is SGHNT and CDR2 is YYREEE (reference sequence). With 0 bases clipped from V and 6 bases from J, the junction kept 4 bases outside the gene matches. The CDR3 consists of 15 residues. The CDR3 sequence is CASSLGLADSNEQFF. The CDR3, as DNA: TGTGCCAGCAGCTTGGGACTAGCGGACAGCAATGAGCAGTTCTTC.

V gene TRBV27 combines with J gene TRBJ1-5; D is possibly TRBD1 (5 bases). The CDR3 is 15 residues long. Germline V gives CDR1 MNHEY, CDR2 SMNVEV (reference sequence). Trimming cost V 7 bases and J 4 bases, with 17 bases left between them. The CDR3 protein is CASTPGGPPNQPQHF. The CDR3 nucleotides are TGTGCCAGCACCCCGGGGGGTCCCCCTAATCAGCCCCAGCATTTT.